The 13 T cell receptor beta chains in this list originate from one sample, sequenced in a study of post-analysis software for immune sequencing data. Study-wide results and caveats: TRBV segments more frequent in patients than in controls numbered a few and included TRBV5-6, TRBV5-1 and TRBV20-1.

Prepared TCR beta cDNA libraries contained unique molecular identifiers. In TCRdb, the PCR reads were re-called with MiXCR into one record per CDR3 protein. The repertoire includes approximately 570,000 distinct CDR3 sequences, roughly 46% of them detected once, and over 1.5% sits in the top ten. Their specific antigens are unknown. The material sequenced was blood. These TCRs come from a girl between 10 and 17 years old with multiple sclerosis.

CDR3 sequence reads: CASSYIGAGYVSTEAFF. CDR3 in DNA: TGTGCCAGCAGTTACATAGGGGCGGGTTATGTGAGCACTGAAGCTTTCTTT. The rearrangement links TRBV6-6 to TRBJ1-1; D perhaps matches TRBD1 (5 bases). The V end lost 2 bases, the J end lost 4 bases, and 20 bases lay between the germline ends. The CDR3 length is 17 residues. Germline values: CDR1 MNHNY, CDR2 SVGAGI (reference sequence).

The CDR3: CSVAAQSTYEQYF. CDR3 DNA: TGCAGCGTTGCGGCTCAATCCACCTACGAGCAGTACTTC. This sequence joins TRBV29-1 and TRBJ2-7; unclear D gene. The germline gives CDR1 SQVTM, CDR2 ANQGSEA. This CDR3 is built from 13 residues. V was shortened by 4 bases and J by 2 bases, with 12 bases between the two germline ends.

The chain recombines TRBV4-1 with TRBJ2-3, with D perhaps TRBD1 (5 bases). Germline lookup yields CDR1 MGHRA and CDR2 YSYEKL. The CDR3 sequence is 17 residues long. Trimming removed 2 bases at V and 0 bases at J, with 15 bases between. CDR3 protein: CASSQIFRGRSTDTQYF. CDR3 in DNA: TGCGCCAGCAGCCAAATCTTTAGGGGCCGGAGCACAGATACGCAGTATTTT.

The chain links TRBV29-1 to TRBJ2-3; TRBD2 might be the D (7 bases). The CDR3 length is 13 residues. Germline assignment: CDR1 SQVTM and CDR2 ANQGSEA. Trimming removed 6 bases from V and 3 bases from J, with 13 bases in between. DNA for the CDR3: TGCAGCGTCCGTGCGGGGGCGACAGATACGCAGTATTTT. Protein product: CSVRAGATDTQYF.

Remarks on this clonotype: Germline and junction disagree at one end, which may indicate a read error. The chain couples TRBV10-2 to TRBJ1-2, with D unresolved. CDR1 WSHSY and CDR2 SAAADI come from the germline V gene. This CDR3 region has 12 residues. This CDR3 is CAGSETYYGYTF. DNA of the CDR3: TGCGCCGGCAGTGAGACGTACTATGGCTACACCTTC.

The chain employs TRBV12-3 or TRBV12-4 and TRBJ2-5; D might be TRBD1 or TRBD2, each matching 6 bases. With the DNA end fitting TRBJ2-7 better, the J assignment may be wrong. The CDR3 is made up of 14 amino acids. The CDR3 DNA follows: TGTGCCAGCAGTTTAAGGTGGGGGGCCGACGAGCAGTACTTC. It codes for CASSLRWGADEQYF.

The chain is built from TRBV6-5 and TRBJ2-7; 14 bases fit TRBD2. V lost 0 bases to trimming and J lost 3 bases; unmatched junction nucleotides: 7. The CDR3 runs 18 residues. The germline CDR1 and CDR2 sequences are MNHEY and SVGAGI. As DNA, the CDR3 is TGTGCCAGCAGTTACTCGGGCGGGACTAGCGGGGGCCTCTACGAGCAGTACTTC. Protein sequence: CASSYSGGTSGGLYEQYF.

The chain is built from TRBV4-2 and TRBJ2-3; D may be TRBD2 (6 bases). The CDR3 runs 16 residues. The V end was cut by 1 base, the J end by 4 bases, with 15 bases between. The germline V gene encodes CDR1 LGHNA and CDR2 YNFKEQ. CDR3 residues: CASSQVGGSGADTQYF. CDR3 in DNA: TGTGCCAGCAGCCAAGTCGGGGGTAGTGGTGCAGATACGCAGTATTTT.

This clonotype has more than one count but fewer than ten. The chain joins TRBV6-1 to TRBJ2-5, with D unclear. The germline V gene has CDR1 MNHNS and CDR2 SASEGT. The CDR3 spans 13 residues. The germline V and J ends were trimmed by 1 base and 5 bases, with 8 bases remaining between them. For the CDR3, the DNA is TGTGCCAGCAGTGAAGATAGGTGGGAGACCCAGTACTTC. Encoded protein: CASSEDRWETQYF.

The V and J genes are TRBV20-1 and TRBJ2-1; 8 bases align to TRBD2. This CDR3 has 14 residues. Per germline, CDR1 DFQATT and CDR2 SNEGSKA (reference sequence). Trimming cost V 2 bases and J 9 bases; bases outside gene matches: 9. Written as DNA, the CDR3 is TGCAGTGCTAGAACCGCGGGAGGAGGTGGTGAGCAGTTCTTC. Its protein is CSARTAGGGGEQFF.

V and J are TRBV7-9 and TRBJ1-5; possibly TRBD1 for D (5 bases). The CDR3 loop spans 14 amino acids. Trimming removed 10 bases from V and 4 bases from J, with 17 bases in between. The germline gives CDR1 SEHNR, CDR2 FQNEAQ (reference sequence). CDR3 sequence (DNA): TGTGCCACCGGGAAGTGGGGGGATAATCAGCCCCAGCATTTT. This sequence encodes CATGKWGDNQPQHF.

This clonotype was seen a few times. The gene calls are TRBV27 and TRBJ2-3; 11 bases are shared with TRBD2. This CDR3 has 18 residues. Trimming took 7 bases from V and 1 from J; bases not matched to a gene: 13. Germline CDR1 and CDR2: MNHEY and SMNVEV (reference sequence). The CDR3 reads CASTYLAGGRARTDTQYF. CDR3 nucleotides: TGTGCCAGCACCTACCTAGCGGGAGGCCGAGCCCGCACAGATACGCAGTATTTT.

This clonotype appeared a few times. This chain joins TRBV12-3 or TRBV12-4 and TRBJ2-6, with D perhaps given as TRBD1 or TRBD2 (5 bases each). The CDR3 is made up of 15 amino acids. The V and J ends lost 6 bases and 4 bases respectively, with 13 bases between them. CDR3 protein: CASRLLRGGANVLTF. The DNA of the CDR3 is TGTGCCAGCAGGCTTCTGAGGGGAGGGGCCAACGTCCTGACTTTC.